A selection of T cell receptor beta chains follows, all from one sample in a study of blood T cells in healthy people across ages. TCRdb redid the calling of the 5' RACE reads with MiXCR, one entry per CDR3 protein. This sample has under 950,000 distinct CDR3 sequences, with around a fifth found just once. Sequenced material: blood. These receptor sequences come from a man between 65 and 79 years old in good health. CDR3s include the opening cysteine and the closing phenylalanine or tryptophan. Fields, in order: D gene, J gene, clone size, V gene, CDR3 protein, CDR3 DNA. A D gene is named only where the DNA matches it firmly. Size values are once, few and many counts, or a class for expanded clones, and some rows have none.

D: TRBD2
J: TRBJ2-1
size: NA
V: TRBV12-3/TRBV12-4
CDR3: CASSLTLAGNEQFF
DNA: TGTGCCAGCAGTTTGACATTAGCGGGAAATGAGCAGTTCTTC

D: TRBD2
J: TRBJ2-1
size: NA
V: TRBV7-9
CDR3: CASSLVSGGLNYNEQFF
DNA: TGTGCCAGCAGCTTAGTCTCTGGGGGACTAAACTACAATGAGCAGTTCTTC

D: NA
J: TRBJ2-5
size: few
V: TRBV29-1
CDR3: CSGTGTRRETQYF
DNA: TGCAGCGGCACAGGGACTCGGCGGGAGACCCAGTACTTC

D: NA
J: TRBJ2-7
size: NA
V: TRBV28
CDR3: CASSPPVEAYEQYF
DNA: TGTGCCAGCAGTCCCCCGGTCGAGGCCTACGAGCAGTACTTC

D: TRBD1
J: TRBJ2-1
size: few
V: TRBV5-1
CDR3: CASSLGTGPYDEQFF
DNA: TGCGCCAGCAGCTTAGGGACAGGCCCCTACGATGAGCAGTTCTTC

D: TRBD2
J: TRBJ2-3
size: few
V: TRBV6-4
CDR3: CASSRTSGVGGTDTQYF
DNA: TGTGCCAGCAGTCGGACTAGCGGGGTCGGTGGCACAGATACGCAGTATTTT

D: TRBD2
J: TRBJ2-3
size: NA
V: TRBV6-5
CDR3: CASSSGTSLPDTQYF
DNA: TGTGCCAGCAGTTCCGGGACTAGCTTGCCAGATACGCAGTATTTT

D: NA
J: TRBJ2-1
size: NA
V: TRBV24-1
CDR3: CATSDQGIGGYNEQFF
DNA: TGTGCCACCAGTGATCAGGGCATTGGTGGGTACAATGAGCAGTTCTTC

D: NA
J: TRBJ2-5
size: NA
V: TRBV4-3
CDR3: CASSQRSGFGEETQYF
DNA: TGCGCCAGCAGCCAACGATCGGGATTCGGGGAAGAGACCCAGTACTTC

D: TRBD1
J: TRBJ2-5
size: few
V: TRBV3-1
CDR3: CASSQGRLGQVETQYF
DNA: TGTGCCAGCAGCCAAGGGAGATTGGGACAGGTAGAGACCCAGTACTTC

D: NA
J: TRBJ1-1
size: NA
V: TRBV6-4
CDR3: CASSALGGTEAFF
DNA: TGTGCCAGCAGTGCGCTAGGTGGAACTGAAGCTTTCTTT

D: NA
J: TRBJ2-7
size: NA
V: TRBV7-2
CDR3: CASSPQGVGVGVKDEQYF
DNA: TGTGCCAGCAGCCCCCAGGGTGTGGGGGTTGGGGTTAAGGACGAGCAGTACTTC

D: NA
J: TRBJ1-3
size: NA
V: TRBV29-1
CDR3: CSVYSGNTIYF
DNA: TGCAGCGTCTACAGTGGAAACACCATATATTTT

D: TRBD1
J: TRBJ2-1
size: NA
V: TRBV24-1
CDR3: CATSSRQGNIHEQFF
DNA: TGTGCCACCAGTAGTCGACAGGGGAATATCCATGAGCAGTTCTTC

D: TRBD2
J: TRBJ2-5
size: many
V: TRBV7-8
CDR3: CASSSVVAGGPETQYF
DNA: TGTGCCAGCAGCTCCGTTGTGGCGGGGGGGCCTGAGACCCAGTACTTC

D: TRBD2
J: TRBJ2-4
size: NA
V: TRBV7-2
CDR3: CASSPRRGVGENIQYF
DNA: TGTGCCAGCAGCCCCCGCCGGGGGGTTGGGGAAAACATTCAGTACTTC

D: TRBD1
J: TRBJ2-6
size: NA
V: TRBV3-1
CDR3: CASMGDRVLSGANVLTF
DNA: TGTGCCAGCATGGGAGACAGGGTGCTCTCTGGGGCCAACGTCCTGACTTTC

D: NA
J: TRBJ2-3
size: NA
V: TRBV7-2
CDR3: CASSLSAPLLGRSTDTQYF
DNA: TGTGCCAGCAGCTTAAGCGCCCCTCTCCTAGGGAGAAGCACAGATACGCAGTATTTT

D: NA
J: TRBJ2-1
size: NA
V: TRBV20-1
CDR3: CSATRQVGSYNEQFF
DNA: TGCAGTGCGACTAGACAGGTTGGCTCCTACAATGAGCAGTTCTTC

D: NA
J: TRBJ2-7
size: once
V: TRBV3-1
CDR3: CASSQDPGESTYF
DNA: TGTGCCAGCAGCCAAGATCCCGGAGAGTCTACGTACTTC

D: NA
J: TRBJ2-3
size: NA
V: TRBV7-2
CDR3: CASSSLRGGGTTDTQYF
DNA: TGTGCCAGCAGCTCTCTGCGAGGGGGAGGGACCACAGATACGCAGTATTTT

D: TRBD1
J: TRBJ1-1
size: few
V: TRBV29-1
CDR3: CSVHSGGRTEAFF
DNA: TGCAGCGTTCACTCAGGGGGAAGGACTGAAGCTTTCTTT

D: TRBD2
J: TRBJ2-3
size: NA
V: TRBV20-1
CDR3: CSASGLAGDTDTQYF
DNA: TGCAGTGCCAGTGGACTAGCGGGAGACACAGATACGCAGTATTTT

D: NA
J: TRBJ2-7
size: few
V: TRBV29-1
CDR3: CSVGQGTSYEQYF
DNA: TGCAGCGTTGGTCAGGGGACATCCTACGAGCAGTACTTC

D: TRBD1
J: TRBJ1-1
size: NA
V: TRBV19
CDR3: CASSTTGDEGAFF
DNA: TGTGCCAGTAGTACTACAGGGGATGAGGGAGCTTTCTTT

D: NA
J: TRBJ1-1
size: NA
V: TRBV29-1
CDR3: CSVERGIFGTEAFF
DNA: TGCAGCGTTGAAAGAGGGATCTTTGGGACTGAAGCTTTCTTT

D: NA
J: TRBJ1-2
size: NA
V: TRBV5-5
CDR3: CASSLVAGVMVLAF
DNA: TGTGCCAGCAGCTTGGTTGCCGGTGTTATGGTGTTGGCCTTC

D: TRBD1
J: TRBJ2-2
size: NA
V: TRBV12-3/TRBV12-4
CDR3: CASRPDRRTGELFF
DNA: TGTGCCAGCAGACCGGACAGGAGGACCGGGGAGCTGTTTTTT

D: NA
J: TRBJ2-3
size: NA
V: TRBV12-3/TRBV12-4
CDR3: CASSTQRTQYF
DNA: TGTGCCAGCAGTACCCAGCGTACGCAGTATTTT

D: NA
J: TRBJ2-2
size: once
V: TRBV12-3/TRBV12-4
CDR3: CASIFTANTGELFF
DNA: TGTGCCAGCATCTTCACTGCTAACACCGGGGAGCTGTTTTTT

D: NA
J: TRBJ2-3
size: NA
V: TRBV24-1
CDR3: CATSGDREDTQYF
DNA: TGTGCCACCAGTGGGGACCGCGAAGATACGCAGTATTTT

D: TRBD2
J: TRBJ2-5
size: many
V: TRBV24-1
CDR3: CATSDLGLGGETQYF
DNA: TGTGCCACCAGTGATCTTGGACTAGGTGGAGAGACCCAGTACTTC

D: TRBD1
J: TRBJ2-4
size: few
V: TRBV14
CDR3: CASSHQRDRGQGIQYF
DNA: TGTGCCAGCAGCCATCAACGGGACAGGGGGCAGGGCATTCAGTACTTC

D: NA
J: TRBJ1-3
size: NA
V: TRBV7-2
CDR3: CASSSTRGPGHTIYF
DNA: TGTGCCAGCAGCTCCACCCGGGGGCCTGGACACACCATATATTTT

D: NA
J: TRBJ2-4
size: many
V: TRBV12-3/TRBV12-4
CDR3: CASSDSGNVAKNIQYF
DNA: TGTGCCAGCAGCGACTCAGGGAATGTGGCCAAAAACATTCAGTACTTC

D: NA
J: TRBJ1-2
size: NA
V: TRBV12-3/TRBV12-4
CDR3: CASSFISGYNAQNYGYTF
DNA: TGTGCCAGCAGTTTCATATCCGGGTATAATGCCCAGAACTATGGCTACACCTTC

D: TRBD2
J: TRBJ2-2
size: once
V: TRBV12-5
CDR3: CASGTGLAETGELFF
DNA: TGTGCTAGTGGAACGGGACTAGCGGAGACCGGGGAGCTGTTTTTT

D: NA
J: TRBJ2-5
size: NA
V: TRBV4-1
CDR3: CASSLQGLVEQETQYF
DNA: TGCGCCAGCAGCCTGCAAGGACTGGTAGAGCAAGAGACCCAGTACTTC

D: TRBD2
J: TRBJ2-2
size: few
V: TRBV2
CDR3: CANSQLAGVHTGEPFF
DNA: TGTGCCAACAGTCAACTAGCGGGAGTCCACACCGGGGAGCCGTTTTTT

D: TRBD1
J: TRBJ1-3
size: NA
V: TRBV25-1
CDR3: CASCGQGDSIYF
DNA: TGTGCCAGCTGCGGACAGGGGGACTCCATATATTTT

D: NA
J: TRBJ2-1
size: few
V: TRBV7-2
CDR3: CASSLEVQGVGSYNEQFF
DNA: TGTGCCAGCAGCTTAGAGGTACAGGGCGTGGGCTCCTACAATGAGCAGTTCTTC

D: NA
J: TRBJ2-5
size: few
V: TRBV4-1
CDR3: CASTSEEGWETQYF
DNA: TGCGCCAGCACCTCAGAAGAGGGTTGGGAGACCCAGTACTTC

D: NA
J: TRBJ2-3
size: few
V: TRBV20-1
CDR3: CSARDPAGYTDTQYF
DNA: TGCAGTGCTAGAGATCCGGCGGGATACACAGATACGCAGTATTTT

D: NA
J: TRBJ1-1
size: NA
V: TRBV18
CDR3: CASSSRPGPENTEAFF
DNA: TGTGCCAGCTCATCGAGGCCAGGACCCGAAAACACTGAAGCTTTCTTT

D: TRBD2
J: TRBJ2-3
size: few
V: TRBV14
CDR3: CASSLQRTSRDTQYF
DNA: TGTGCCAGCAGCCTTCAACGGACTAGCCGAGATACGCAGTATTTT

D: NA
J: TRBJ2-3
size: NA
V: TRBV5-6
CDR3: CASGMSTDTQYF
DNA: TGTGCCAGCGGCATGAGCACAGATACGCAGTATTTT

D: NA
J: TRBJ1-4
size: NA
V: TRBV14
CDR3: CASSQESAGAGNEKLFF
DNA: TGTGCCAGCAGCCAAGAATCGGCGGGGGCGGGGAATGAAAAACTGTTTTTT

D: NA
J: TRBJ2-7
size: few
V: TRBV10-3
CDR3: CAINPGRGIGNEQYF
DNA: TGTGCCATCAACCCTGGACGAGGGATCGGCAACGAGCAGTACTTC

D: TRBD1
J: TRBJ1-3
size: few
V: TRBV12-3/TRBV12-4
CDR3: CASSPDRVSGNTIYF
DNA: TGTGCCAGCAGTCCCGACAGGGTGTCCGGAAACACCATATATTTT

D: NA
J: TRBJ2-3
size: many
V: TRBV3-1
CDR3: CASSPLRGRLYF
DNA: TGTGCCAGCAGCCCCCTTCGCGGGCGCTTGTATTTT

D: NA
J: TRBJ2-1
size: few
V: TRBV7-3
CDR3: CASSPGAGTDNEQFF
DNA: TGTGCCAGCAGCCCCGGAGCCGGGACTGACAATGAGCAGTTCTTC

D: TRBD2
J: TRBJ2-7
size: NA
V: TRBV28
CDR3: CASSPLTSGGSYEQYF
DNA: TGTGCCAGCAGCCCACTCACTAGCGGGGGGTCTTACGAGCAGTACTTC

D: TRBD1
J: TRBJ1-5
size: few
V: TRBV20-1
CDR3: CSARRGQGGYSNQPQHF
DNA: TGCAGTGCTAGGAGGGGCCAGGGGGGTTATAGCAATCAGCCCCAGCATTTT

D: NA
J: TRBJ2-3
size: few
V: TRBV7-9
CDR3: CASRDVFGRGERTGDTQYF
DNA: TGTGCCAGCCGCGACGTCTTTGGACGGGGTGAACGAACCGGGGATACGCAGTATTTT

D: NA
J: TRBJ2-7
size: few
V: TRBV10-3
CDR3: CAISEPGTSNYEQYF
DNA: TGTGCCATCAGTGAGCCAGGGACAAGTAACTACGAGCAGTACTTC

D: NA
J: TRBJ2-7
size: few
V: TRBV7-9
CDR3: CASSLVRNEQYF
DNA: TGTGCCAGCAGCTTAGTCCGGAACGAGCAGTACTTC

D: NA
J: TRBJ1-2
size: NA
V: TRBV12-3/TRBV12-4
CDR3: CASSFQGLLNPERGYTF
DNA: TGTGCCAGCAGTTTCCAGGGACTCCTCAACCCCGAGCGTGGCTACACCTTC

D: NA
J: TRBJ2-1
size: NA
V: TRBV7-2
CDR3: CASSLGGVFSRFEQFF
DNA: TGTGCCAGCAGCTTAGGGGGAGTATTTTCCCGTTTTGAGCAGTTCTTC